This TCR beta chain emerged from a study of cytomegalovirus exposure and HLA in healthy donors. Study results and limitations: Published work reported that the classifier diagnosed cytomegalovirus status with high specificity and sensitivity. The investigators catalogued under 200 TCR beta chains as cytomegalovirus-associated. Generally TCR sequences proved uncommon, though certain public TCRs appeared in numerous donors.

Clones were read by immunoSEQ multiplex PCR, and TCRdb kept only the in-frame ones, dropping some. The sample includes about 140,000 clones, roughly nine tenths of them seen just once. V lost 0 bases to trimming and J lost 5 bases, with 10 bases between them. Looked up from germline, CDR1 is SGHRS and CDR2 is YFSETQ. The CDR3 loop spans 14 amino acids. With respect to this clone: Its target is unknown.

Specimen: PBMCs. The genes are TRBV5-1 and TRBJ2-3; weak D call: TRBD1 (5 bases). This clonotype was obtained from a man aged 18 to 29 in good health and CMV-seronegative. CDR3 amino acids: CASSLVQGGDTQYF. DNA of the CDR3: TGCGCCAGCAGCTTGGTTCAGGGCGGAGATACGCAGTATTTT.